Listed below are T cell receptor beta chains from one sample, sequenced in a study of blood T cells in healthy people across ages. MiXCR, applied by TCRdb to the 5' RACE reads, yields one record per CDR3 protein. The table has under 2,000,000 distinct CDR3 sequences, around half seen once. Material: blood. The receptors here all came from a woman aged 40 to 55 in good health. Both conserved end residues are part of each CDR3. The D gene is left open where the match is weak. Expanded clones get a size class; other rows say once, few or many, or leave the size out.

j_call	d_call	clone_size	v_call	cdr3_aa	cdr3_nt
TRBJ2-6	-	-	TRBV10-3	CAIRGLKGLSSGANVLTF	TGTGCCATCAGGGGGTTGAAGGGGTTGAGCTCTGGGGCCAACGTCCTGACTTTC
TRBJ2-7	TRBD1	-	TRBV6-8	CASSYYWVRWTGGTYEQYF	TGTGCCAGCAGTTACTATTGGGTAAGGTGGACAGGGGGAACCTACGAGCAGTACTTC
TRBJ1-5	-	few	TRBV7-2	CASSPSAPRGNQPQHF	TGTGCCAGCAGCCCCTCGGCGCCTAGGGGCAATCAGCCCCAGCATTTT
TRBJ2-4	-	-	TRBV18	CASSPGTRNQYF	TGTGCCAGCTCACCTGGGACGCGGAATCAGTACTTC
TRBJ2-1	-	-	TRBV24-1	CATSDTRGWGREFF	TGTGCCACCAGTGACACGCGGGGGTGGGGGCGCGAGTTCTTC
TRBJ2-3	-	few	TRBV20-1	CSGRRMGGGLEATQYF	TGCAGTGGAAGGAGGATGGGGGGGGGCCTCGAAGCTACGCAGTATTTT
TRBJ2-5	TRBD2	few	TRBV6-6	CASSYPAGEETQYF	TGTGCCAGCAGTTACCCAGCGGGGGAAGAGACCCAGTACTTC
TRBJ2-1	-	-	TRBV5-1	CASSLGLLAYNEQFF	TGCGCCAGCAGCTTGGGACTACTAGCCTACAATGAGCAGTTCTTC
TRBJ2-3	-	-	TRBV3-1	CASSPRDRGHTQYF	TGTGCCAGCAGCCCCAGGGACCGAGGGCATACGCAGTATTTT
TRBJ2-5	TRBD2	many	TRBV20-1	CSARTLAGLQETQYF	TGCAGTGCGCGAACCTTAGCGGGGCTCCAAGAGACCCAGTACTTC
TRBJ2-5	-	-	TRBV29-1	CSGRPRDEKETQYF	TGCAGCGGACGTCCCCGAGACGAGAAAGAGACCCAGTACTTC
TRBJ2-5	TRBD2	-	TRBV5-1	CASSSSPAGVSGETQYF	TGCGCCAGCAGTTCTTCCCCAGCGGGGGTATCCGGGGAGACCCAGTACTTC
TRBJ2-1	TRBD1	-	TRBV29-1	CSVEDKDRDYEQFF	TGCAGCGTTGAAGATAAAGACAGGGATTACGAGCAGTTCTTC